Shown below are 2 T cell receptor beta chains from a single sample sequenced in a study of T cells in Graves' hyperthyroidism and ophthalmopathy. It was RNA transcripts that yielded the amplified TCR beta CDR3 regions. A first-round RT-PCR of the TCR CDR3 used the HTBI primer set. TCRdb re-called the multiplex PCR reads through MiXCR, storing one row per CDR3 protein. The sample has some 490,000 distinct CDR3 sequences, about 16% seen once. The material sequenced was blood. These receptor sequences come from a woman in her 30s with Graves' ophthalmopathy.

There are a few counts of this clonotype. The chain links TRBV15 to TRBJ2-7; D tentatively reads TRBD1 or TRBD2 (5 bases each). Germline V gene data show CDR1 as LNHNV and CDR2 as YYDKDF (reference sequence). CDR3 length: 16 residues. Trimming left V 0 bases short and J 0 bases short, with 12 bases between. Written as DNA, the CDR3 is TGTGCCACCAGCAGAGATATGGGGGAGAGCTCCTACGAGCAGTACTTC. Translating it yields CATSRDMGESSYEQYF.

V is TRBV6-2 or TRBV6-3 and J is TRBJ2-5; tentatively, D is TRBD2 (6 bases). CDR1 is MNHEY, CDR2 SVGEGT, per germline. Trimming took off 7 bases at V and 4 bases at J, with 22 bases between the two ends. The CDR3 length is 16 residues. CDR3 sequence (DNA): TGTGCCAGCAAGCGCCTCGGGGGACTTTCCACAGAGACCCAGTACTTC. Translation: CASKRLGGLSTETQYF.